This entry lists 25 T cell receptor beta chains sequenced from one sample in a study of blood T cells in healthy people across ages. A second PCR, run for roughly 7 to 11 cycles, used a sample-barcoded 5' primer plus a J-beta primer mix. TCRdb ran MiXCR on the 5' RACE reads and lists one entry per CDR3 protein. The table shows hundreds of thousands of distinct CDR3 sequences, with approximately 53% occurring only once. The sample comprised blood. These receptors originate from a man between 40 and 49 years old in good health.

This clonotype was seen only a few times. The chain's CDR3 is CASSLAPGNYGYTF. The CDR3 DNA reads TGTGCCAGCAGCTTAGCCCCGGGGAACTATGGCTACACCTTC. V is TRBV7-2 and J is TRBJ1-2, with no clear D. The ends were cut back, 0 bases at V and 2 bases at J, with 7 bases in the middle. Germline V gene sequence: CDR1 SGHTA, CDR2 FQGNSA. The CDR3 is 14 residues long.

This CDR3 is CASSYLGQRMIYGYTF. The DNA for the CDR3 is TGTGCCAGCAGTTACTTAGGACAGCGGATGATCTATGGCTACACCTTC. The chain employs TRBV6-5 and TRBJ1-2, with a tentative D call TRBD1 (6 bases). CDR3 length equals 16 residues. With 1 base removed from V and 4 bases from J, the gap between germline ends came to 16 bases. The germline V gene has CDR1 MNHEY and CDR2 SVGAGI.

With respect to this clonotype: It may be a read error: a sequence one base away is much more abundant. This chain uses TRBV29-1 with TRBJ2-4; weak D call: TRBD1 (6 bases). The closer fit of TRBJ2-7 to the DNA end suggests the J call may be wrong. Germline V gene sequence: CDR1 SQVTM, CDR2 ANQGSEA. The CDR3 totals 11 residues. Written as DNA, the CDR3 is TGCAGCGGTGAACAGGGCTACGAGCAGTACTTC. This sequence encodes CSGEQGYEQYF.

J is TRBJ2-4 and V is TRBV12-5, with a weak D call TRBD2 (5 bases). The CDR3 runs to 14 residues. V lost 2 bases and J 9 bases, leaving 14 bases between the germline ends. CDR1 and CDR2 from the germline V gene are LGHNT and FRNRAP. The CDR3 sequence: CASGLLERFGIQYF. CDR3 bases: TGTGCTAGTGGTTTGTTGGAGCGGTTCGGCATTCAGTACTTC.

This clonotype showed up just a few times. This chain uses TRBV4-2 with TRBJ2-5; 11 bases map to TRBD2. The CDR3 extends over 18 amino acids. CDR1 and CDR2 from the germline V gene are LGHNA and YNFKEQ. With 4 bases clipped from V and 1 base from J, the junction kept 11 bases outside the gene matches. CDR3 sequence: CASSPGSLAGGTQETQYF. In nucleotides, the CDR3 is TGTGCCAGCAGCCCCGGTTCCCTAGCGGGGGGAACCCAAGAGACCCAGTACTTC.

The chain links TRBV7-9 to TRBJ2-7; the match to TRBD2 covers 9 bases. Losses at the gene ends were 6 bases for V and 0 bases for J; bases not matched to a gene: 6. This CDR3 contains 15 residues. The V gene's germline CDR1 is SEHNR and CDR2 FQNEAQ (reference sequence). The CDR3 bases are TGTGCCAGCAGGCCTCTAGCGGGACCCTCCTACGAGCAGTACTTC. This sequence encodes CASRPLAGPSYEQYF.

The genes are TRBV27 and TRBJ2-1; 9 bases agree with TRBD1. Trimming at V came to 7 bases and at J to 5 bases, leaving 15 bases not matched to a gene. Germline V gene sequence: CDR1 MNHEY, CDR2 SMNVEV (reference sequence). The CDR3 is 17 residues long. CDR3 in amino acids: CASKAGTGRYGDNEQFF. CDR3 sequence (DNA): TGTGCCAGCAAAGCCGGGACAGGGAGATATGGTGACAATGAGCAGTTCTTC.

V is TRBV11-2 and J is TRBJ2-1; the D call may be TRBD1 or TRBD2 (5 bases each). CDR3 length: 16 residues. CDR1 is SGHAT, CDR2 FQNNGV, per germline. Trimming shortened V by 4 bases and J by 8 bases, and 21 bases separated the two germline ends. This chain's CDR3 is CASSSLTGPRGDEQFF. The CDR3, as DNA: TGTGCCAGCAGCTCACTTACGGGCCCCCGAGGGGATGAGCAGTTCTTC.

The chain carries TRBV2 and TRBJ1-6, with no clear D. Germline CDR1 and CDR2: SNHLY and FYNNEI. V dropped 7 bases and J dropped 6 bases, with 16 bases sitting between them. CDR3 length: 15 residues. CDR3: CASTLDGFGNSPLHF. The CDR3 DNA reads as TGTGCCAGCACCTTAGACGGGTTCGGTAATTCACCCCTCCACTTT.

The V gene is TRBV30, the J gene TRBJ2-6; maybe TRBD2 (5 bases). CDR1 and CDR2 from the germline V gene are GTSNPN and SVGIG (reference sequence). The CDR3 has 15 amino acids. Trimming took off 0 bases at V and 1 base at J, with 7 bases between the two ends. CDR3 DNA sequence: TGTGCCTGGAGTGTACTAGGATCTGGGGCCAACGTCCTGACTTTC. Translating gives CAWSVLGSGANVLTF.

The CDR3 protein is CASSQGSAAAYEQYF. The CDR3 bases are TGCGCCAGCAGCCAAGGGTCGGCGGCAGCCTACGAGCAGTACTTC. The chain joins TRBV4-3 to TRBJ2-4; D not resolved. The tail of the sequence fits TRBJ2-7 better, so the J call may be wrong. CDR3 length: 15 amino acids. Looked up from germline, CDR1 is LGHNA and CDR2 is YSLEER.

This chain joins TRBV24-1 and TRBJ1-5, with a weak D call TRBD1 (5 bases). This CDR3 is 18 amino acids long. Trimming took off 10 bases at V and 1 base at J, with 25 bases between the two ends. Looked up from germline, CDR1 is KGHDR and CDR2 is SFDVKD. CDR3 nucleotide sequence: TGTGCCACAACTCAGCCCGGGCTAACACAGGAAAGCAATCAGCCCCAGCATTTT. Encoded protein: CATTQPGLTQESNQPQHF.

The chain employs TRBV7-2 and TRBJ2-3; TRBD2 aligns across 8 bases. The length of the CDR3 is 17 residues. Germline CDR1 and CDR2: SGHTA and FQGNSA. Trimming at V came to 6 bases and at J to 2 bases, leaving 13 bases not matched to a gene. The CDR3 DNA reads TGTGCCAGCAGTTCCCGTGAAGCGGGAGTGGACACAGATACGCAGTATTTT. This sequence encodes CASSSREAGVDTDTQYF.

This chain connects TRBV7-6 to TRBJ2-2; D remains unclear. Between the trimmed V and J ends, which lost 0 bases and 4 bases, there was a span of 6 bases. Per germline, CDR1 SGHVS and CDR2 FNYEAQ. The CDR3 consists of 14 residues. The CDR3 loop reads CASSLAVSTGELFF. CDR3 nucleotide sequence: TGTGCCAGCAGCTTAGCGGTCAGCACCGGGGAGCTGTTTTTT.

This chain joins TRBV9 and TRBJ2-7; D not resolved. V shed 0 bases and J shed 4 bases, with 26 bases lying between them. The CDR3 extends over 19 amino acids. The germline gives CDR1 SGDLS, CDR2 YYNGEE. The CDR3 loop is CASSVDRNGQTSIIYEQYF. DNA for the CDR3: TGTGCCAGCAGCGTAGATCGGAACGGGCAAACCAGCATTATATACGAGCAGTACTTC.

DNA for the CDR3: TGTGCCAGCAGCTACCAATCGTACCAAGAGACCCAGTACTTC. Translated: CASSYQSYQETQYF. This chain links TRBV7-9 with TRBJ2-5; D uncertain. The CDR3 covers 14 residues. The V end was cut by 4 bases, the J end by 0 bases, with 9 bases between. The germline V gene has CDR1 SEHNR and CDR2 FQNEAQ (reference sequence).

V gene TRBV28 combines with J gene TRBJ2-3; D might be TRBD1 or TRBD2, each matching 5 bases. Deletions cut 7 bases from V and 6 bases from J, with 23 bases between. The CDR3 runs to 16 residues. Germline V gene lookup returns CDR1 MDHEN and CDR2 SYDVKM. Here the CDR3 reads CASTHQRDVVRDTQYF. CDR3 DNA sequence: TGTGCCAGCACCCACCAACGGGACGTGGTCAGGGATACGCAGTATTTT.

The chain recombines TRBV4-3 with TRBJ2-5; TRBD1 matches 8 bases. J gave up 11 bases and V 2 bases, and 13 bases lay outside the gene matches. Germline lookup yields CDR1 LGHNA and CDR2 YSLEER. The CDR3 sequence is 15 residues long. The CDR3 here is CASSQMTGEDNEQYF. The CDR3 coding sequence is TGCGCCAGCAGCCAAATGACAGGGGAGGACAATGAGCAGTACTTC.

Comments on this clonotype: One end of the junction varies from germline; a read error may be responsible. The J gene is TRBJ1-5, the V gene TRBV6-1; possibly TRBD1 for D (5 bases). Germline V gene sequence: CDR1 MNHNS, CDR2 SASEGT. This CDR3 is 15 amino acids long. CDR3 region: CATSSQGTVNRPQHF. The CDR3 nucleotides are TGTGCCACCTCAAGCCAGGGAACCGTTAATCGGCCCCAGCATTTT.

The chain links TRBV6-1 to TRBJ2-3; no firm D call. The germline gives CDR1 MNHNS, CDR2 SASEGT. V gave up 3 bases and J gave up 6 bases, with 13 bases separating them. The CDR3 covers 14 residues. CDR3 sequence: CASSEVALGDTQYF. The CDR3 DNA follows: TGTGCCAGCAGTGAGGTGGCGTTGGGGGATACGCAGTATTTT.

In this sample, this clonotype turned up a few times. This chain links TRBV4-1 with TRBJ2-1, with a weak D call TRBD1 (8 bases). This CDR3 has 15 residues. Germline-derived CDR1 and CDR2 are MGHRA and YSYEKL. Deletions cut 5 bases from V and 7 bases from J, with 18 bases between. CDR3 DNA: TGCGCCAGCAGCGCAGCGGGACAGGTTTCTAATGAGCAGTTCTTC. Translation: CASSAAGQVSNEQFF.

The CDR3 sequence: CASSSTGGSGLGQFF. The CDR3 region has the DNA TGTGCCAGCAGCTCGACAGGGGGTTCTGGACTGGGTCAGTTCTTC. The gene calls are TRBV7-3 and TRBJ2-1, with TRBD1 identical over 9 bases. CDR1 and CDR2 from the germline V gene are SGHTA and FQGTGA. The CDR3 has 15 amino acids. V was pared by 4 bases and J by 13 bases, with 14 bases of the junction left unmatched.

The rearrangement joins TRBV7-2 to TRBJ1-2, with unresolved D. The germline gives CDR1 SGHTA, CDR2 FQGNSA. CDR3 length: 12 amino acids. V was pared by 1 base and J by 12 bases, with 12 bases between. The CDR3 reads CASSLVSGLDTF. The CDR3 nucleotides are TGTGCCAGCAGCTTAGTCTCCGGACTAGACACCTTC.

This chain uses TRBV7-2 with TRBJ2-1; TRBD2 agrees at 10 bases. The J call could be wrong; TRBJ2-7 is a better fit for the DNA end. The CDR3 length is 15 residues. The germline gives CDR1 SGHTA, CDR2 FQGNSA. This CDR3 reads CASSSSGGAYNEQYF. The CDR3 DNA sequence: TGTGCCAGCAGCTCCAGCGGGGGGGCGTACAATGAGCAGTACTTC.

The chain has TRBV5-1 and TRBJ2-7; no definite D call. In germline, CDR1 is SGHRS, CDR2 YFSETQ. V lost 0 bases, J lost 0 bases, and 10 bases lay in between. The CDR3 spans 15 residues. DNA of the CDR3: TGCGCCAGCAGCTTGGCGTTTGGGGACTCCTACGAGCAGTACTTC. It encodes CASSLAFGDSYEQYF.